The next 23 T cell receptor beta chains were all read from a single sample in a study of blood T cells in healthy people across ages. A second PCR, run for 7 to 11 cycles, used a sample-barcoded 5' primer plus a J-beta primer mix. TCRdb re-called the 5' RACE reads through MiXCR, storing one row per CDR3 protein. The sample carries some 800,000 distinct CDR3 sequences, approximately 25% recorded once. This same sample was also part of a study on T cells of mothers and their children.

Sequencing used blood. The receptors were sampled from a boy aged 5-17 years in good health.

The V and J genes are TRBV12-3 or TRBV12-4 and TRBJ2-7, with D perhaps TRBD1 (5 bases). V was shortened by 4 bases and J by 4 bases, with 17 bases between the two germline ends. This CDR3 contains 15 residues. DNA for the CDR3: TGTGCCAGCAGTTCGGCTGAGGCAGGGTTTTACGAGCAGTACTTC. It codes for CASSSAEAGFYEQYF.

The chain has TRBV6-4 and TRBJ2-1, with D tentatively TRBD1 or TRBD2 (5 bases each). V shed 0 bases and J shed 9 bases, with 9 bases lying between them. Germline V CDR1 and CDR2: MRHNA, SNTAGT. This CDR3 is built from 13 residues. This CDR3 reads CASSDSWGSEQFF. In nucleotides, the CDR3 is TGTGCCAGCAGTGACTCGTGGGGGAGTGAGCAGTTCTTC.

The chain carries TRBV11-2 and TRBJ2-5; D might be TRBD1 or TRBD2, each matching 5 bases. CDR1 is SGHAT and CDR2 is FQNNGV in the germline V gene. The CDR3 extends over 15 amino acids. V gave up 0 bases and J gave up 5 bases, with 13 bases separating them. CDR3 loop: CASSLDWGNRETQYF. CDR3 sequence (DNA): TGTGCCAGCAGCTTAGATTGGGGGAATCGGGAGACCCAGTACTTC.

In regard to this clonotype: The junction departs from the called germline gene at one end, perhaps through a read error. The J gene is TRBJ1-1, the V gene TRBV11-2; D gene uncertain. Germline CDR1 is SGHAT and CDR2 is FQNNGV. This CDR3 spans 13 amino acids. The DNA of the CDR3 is TGTGCCAACAGCCCGACGGGGAACACTGAAGCTTTCTTT. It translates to CANSPTGNTEAFF. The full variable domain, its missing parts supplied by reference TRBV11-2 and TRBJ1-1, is EAGVAQSPRYKIIEKRQSVAFWCNPISGHATLYWYQQILGQGPKLLIQFQNNGVVDDSQLPKDRFSAERLKGVDSTLKIQPAKLEDSAVYLCANSPTGNTEAFFGQGTRLTVV.

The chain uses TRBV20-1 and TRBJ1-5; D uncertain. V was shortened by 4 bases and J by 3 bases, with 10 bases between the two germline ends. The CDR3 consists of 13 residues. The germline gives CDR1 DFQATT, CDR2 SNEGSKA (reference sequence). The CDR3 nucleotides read TGCAGTGCTAACACAGTGAACAATCAGCCCCAGCATTTT. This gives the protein CSANTVNNQPQHF.

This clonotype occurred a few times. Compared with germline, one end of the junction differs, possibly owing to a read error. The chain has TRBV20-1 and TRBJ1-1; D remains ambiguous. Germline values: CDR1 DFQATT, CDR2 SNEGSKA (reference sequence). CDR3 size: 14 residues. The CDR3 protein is CSARAPGRITEAFF. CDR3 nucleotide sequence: TGCAGTGCTAGAGCCCCGGGGAGGATCACTGAGGCTTTCTTT.

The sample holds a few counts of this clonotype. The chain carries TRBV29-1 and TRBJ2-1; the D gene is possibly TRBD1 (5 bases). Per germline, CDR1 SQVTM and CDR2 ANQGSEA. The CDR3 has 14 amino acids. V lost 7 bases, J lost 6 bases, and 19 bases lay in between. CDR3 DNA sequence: TGCAGCGCGTTAGGGGCAGGACGTGCCAATGAGCAGTTCTTC. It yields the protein CSALGAGRANEQFF.

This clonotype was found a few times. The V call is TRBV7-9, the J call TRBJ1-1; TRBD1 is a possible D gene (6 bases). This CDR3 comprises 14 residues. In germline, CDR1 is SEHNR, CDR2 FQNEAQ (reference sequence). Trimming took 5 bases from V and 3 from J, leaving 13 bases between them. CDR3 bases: TGTGCCAGCAGCCCCGGACAGTCCTACACTGAAGCTTTCTTT. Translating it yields CASSPGQSYTEAFF.

CDR3 protein: CASSVAGTSGTYEQYF. CDR3 sequence (DNA): TGTGCCAGCAGCGTAGCTGGGACTAGCGGGACCTACGAGCAGTACTTC. The chain uses TRBV9 and TRBJ2-7; 13 nucleotides agree with TRBD2. J lost 2 bases, V lost 0 bases, and 2 bases had no gene match. The germline V gene has CDR1 SGDLS and CDR2 YYNGEE. This CDR3 has 16 amino acids.

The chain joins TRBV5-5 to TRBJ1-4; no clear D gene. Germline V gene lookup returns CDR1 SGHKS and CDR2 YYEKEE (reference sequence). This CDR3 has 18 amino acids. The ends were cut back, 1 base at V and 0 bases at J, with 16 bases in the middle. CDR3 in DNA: TGTGCCAGCAGCTTGTTTGGAAGTCAGAAAACAACTAATGAAAAACTGTTTTTT. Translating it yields CASSLFGSQKTTNEKLFF.

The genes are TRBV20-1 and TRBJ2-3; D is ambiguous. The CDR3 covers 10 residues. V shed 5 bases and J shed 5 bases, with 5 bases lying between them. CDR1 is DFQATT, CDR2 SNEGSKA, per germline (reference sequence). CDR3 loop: CSAVLDTQYF. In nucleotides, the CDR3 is TGCAGTGCTGTCTTAGATACGCAGTATTTT.

The CDR3 DNA reads TGTGCCAGCAGTGAAGGACCCTTCTCCTACAATGAGCAGTTCTTC. It encodes CASSEGPFSYNEQFF. The chain uses TRBV6-1 and TRBJ2-1, with unresolved D. This CDR3 has 15 residues. Germline V gene lookup returns CDR1 MNHNS and CDR2 SASEGT. Trimming took 1 base from V and 0 from J, leaving 7 bases between them.

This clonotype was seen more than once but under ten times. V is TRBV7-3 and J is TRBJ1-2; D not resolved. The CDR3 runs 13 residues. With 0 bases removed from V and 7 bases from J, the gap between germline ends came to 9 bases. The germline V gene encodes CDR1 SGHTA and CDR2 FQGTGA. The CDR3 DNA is TGTGCCAGCAGCTTAACGGCCGGGATTGGCTACACCTTC. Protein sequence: CASSLTAGIGYTF.

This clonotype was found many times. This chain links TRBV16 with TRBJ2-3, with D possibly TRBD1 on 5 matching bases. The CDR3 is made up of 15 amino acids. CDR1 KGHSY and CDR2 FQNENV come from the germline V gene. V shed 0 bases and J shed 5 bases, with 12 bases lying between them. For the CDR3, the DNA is TGTGCCAGCAGCCAATCTGGGGCAAGGAGAGATACGCAGTATTTT. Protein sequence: CASSQSGARRDTQYF.

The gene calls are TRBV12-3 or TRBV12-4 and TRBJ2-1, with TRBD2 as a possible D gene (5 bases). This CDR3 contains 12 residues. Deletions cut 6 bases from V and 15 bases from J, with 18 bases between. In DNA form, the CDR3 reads TGTGCCAGCAGCTCCTGGACTGGCAGTCCGTTCTTC. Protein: CASSSWTGSPFF.

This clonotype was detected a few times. The CDR3 region is CASSQQGADNYGYTF. The DNA for the CDR3 is TGTGCCAGCAGTCAACAGGGGGCCGATAACTATGGCTACACCTTC. The chain has TRBV7-9 and TRBJ1-2, with TRBD1 matching 9 bases. The V and J ends lost 6 bases and 1 base, in that order; junction bases with no gene match: 6. This CDR3 is built from 15 residues. Germline values: CDR1 SEHNR, CDR2 FQNEAQ (reference sequence).

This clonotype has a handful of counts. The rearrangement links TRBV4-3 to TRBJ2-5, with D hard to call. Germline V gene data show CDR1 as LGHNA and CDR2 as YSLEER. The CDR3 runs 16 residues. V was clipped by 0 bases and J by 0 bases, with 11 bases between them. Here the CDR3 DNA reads TGCGCCAGCAGCCAAGATATGGGAATGTACCAAGAGACCCAGTACTTC. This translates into CASSQDMGMYQETQYF.

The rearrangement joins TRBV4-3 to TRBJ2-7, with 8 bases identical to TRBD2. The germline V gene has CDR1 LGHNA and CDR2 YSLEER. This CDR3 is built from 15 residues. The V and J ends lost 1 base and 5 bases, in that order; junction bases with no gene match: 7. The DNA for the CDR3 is TGCGCCAGCAGCCAAGGCTTAGCGGGAAGTAACGAGCAGTACTTC. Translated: CASSQGLAGSNEQYF.

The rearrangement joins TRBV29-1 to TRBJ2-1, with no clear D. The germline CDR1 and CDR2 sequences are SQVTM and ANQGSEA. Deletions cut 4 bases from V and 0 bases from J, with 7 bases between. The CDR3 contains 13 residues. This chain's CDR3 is CSVVAASYNEQFF. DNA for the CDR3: TGCAGCGTTGTTGCAGCCTCCTACAATGAGCAGTTCTTC.

This chain's CDR3 is CASSRTGVGNTEAFF. As DNA, the CDR3 is TGTGCCAGCAGCCGGACAGGGGTTGGGAACACTGAAGCTTTCTTT. J is TRBJ1-1 and V is TRBV5-5, with 9 bases identical to TRBD1. The CDR3 loop spans 15 amino acids. Germline V gene data show CDR1 as SGHKS and CDR2 as YYEKEE (reference sequence). V lost 4 bases and J lost 1; bases outside the gene matches: 5. Full variable domain (rest looked up from reference TRBV5-5 and TRBJ1-1): DAGVTQSPTHLIKTRGQQVTLRCSPISGHKSVSWYQQVLGQGPQFIFQYYEKEERGRGNFPDRFSARQFPNYSSELNVNALLLGDSALYLCASSRTGVGNTEAFFGQGTRLTVV.

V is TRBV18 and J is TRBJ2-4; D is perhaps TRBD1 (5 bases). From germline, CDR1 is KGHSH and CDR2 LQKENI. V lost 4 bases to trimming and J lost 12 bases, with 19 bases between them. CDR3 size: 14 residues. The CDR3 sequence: CASSQDNGFPPQYF. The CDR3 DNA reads TGTGCCAGCTCACAGGACAATGGTTTTCCCCCTCAGTACTTC.

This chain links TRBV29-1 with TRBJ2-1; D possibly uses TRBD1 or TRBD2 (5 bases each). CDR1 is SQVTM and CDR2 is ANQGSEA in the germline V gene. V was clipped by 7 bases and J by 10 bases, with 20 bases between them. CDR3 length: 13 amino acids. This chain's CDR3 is CSAQIGTAPEQFF. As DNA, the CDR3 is TGCAGCGCTCAAATAGGGACCGCCCCGGAGCAGTTCTTC.

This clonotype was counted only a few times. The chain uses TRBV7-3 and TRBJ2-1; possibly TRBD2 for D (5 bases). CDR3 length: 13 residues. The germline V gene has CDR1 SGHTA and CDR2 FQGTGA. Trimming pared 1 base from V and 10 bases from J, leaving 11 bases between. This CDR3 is CASSLNRDGEQFF. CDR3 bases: TGTGCCAGCAGCTTAAATCGGGATGGGGAGCAGTTCTTC.